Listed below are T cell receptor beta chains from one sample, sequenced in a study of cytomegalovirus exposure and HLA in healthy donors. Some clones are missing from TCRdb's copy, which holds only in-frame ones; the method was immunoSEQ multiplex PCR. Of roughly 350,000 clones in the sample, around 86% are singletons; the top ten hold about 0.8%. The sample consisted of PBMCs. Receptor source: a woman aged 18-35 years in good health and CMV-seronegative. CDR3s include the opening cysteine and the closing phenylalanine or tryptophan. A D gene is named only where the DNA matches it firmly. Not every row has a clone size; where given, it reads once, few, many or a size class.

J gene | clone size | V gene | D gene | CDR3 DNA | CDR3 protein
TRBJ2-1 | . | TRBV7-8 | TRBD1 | TGTGCCAGCAGCGCCGGGACAGGGGGCGACAATGAGCAGTTCTTC | CASSAGTGGDNEQFF
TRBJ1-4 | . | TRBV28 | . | TGTGCCAGCGTAGATGCAACTAATGAAAAACTGTTTTTT | CASVDATNEKLFF
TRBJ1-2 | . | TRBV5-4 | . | TGTGCCAGCAGCCCCGGGGGTTCTGACGGCTACACCTTC | CASSPGGSDGYTF
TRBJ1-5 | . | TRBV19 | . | TGTGCCAGTAGTATAGGCAGTAGCGGCCAGCCCCAGCATTTT | CASSIGSSGQPQHF
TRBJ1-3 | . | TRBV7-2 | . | TGTGCCAGCAGCTTAGGAGGTCCCGGAAACACCATATATTTT | CASSLGGPGNTIYF
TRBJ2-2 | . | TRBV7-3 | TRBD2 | TGTGCCAGCAGTACGACTAGCGGGAGGACCGGGGAGCTGTTTTTT | CASSTTSGRTGELFF
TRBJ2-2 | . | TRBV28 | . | TGTGCCAGCGACACAGGCGGGAACACCGGGGAGCTGTTTTTT | CASDTGGNTGELFF
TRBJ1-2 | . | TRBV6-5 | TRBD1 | TGTGCCAGCAGACCCGACAGGGGGCAATATGGCTACACCTTC | CASRPDRGQYGYTF
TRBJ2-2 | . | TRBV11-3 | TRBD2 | TGTGCCAGCAGCCCCCTATCTCCTAGCGGGGGGTACACCGGGGAGCTGTTTTTT | CASSPLSPSGGYTGELFF
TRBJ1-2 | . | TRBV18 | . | TGTGCCAGCTCACCCCCGGACAAGGACGGCTACACCTTC | CASSPPDKDGYTF
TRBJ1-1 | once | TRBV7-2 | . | TGTGCCAGCAGCTTAGGGGCGGGGCTTTACACTGAAGCTTTCTTT | CASSLGAGLYTEAFF
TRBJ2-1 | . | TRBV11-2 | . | TGTGCCAGCAGCTCGGGAACTACCAGACCCCCCCGGCAGTTCTTC | CASSSGTTRPPRQFF
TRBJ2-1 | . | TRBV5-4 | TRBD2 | TGTGCCAGCAGCTTGTCTAGCGGGTTATACAATGAGCAGTTCTTC | CASSLSSGLYNEQFF
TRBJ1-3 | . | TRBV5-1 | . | TGCGCCAGCAGCTTGGACAGGTTAAGCTCTGGAAACACCATATATTTT | CASSLDRLSSGNTIYF
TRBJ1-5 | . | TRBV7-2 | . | TGTGCCAGCAGCTTAACGGCACAGGGAAGGGAGCCCCAGCATTTT | CASSLTAQGREPQHF
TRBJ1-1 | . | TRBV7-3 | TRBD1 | TGTGCCAGCAGCCCCGGGGGACAGGCGAACACTGAAGCTTTCTTT | CASSPGGQANTEAFF
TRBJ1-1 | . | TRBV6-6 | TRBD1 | TGTGCCAGTAATAAAATAACAGGGGGCAGAGGCACTGAAGCTTTCTTT | CASNKITGGRGTEAFF